A selection of T cell receptor beta chains follows, all from one sample in a study of CD8+ T cells in alopecia areata. Using immunoSEQ multiplex PCR, the repertoire was profiled, and TCRdb retains in-frame clones only, with some absent. The table shows 200,000 to 250,000 clones, with 30% to 40% occurring only once. The material was CD4+ T cells sorted from blood, obtained around week 34, from a patient treated with tofacitinib. These receptors originate from a human donor with alopecia areata. CDR3s include the opening cysteine and the closing phenylalanine or tryptophan. The D gene is left open where the match is weak. Only some rows state a clone size, as once, few, many or a class for expanded clones.

CDR3 length	J gene	D gene	V gene	clone size	CDR3 DNA	CDR3 protein
15	TRBJ1-4	NA	TRBV2	NA	TGTGCCAGCACCCAAAGGGTCCCCGGAAATGAAAAACTGTTTTTT	CASTQRVPGNEKLFF
14	TRBJ2-3	NA	TRBV5-4	few	TGTGCCAGCAGCTCCCTAGGGGCGACAGATACGCAGTATTTT	CASSSLGATDTQYF
14	TRBJ2-3	TRBD1	TRBV29-1	NA	TGCAGCGTTGTTCTGGGACAGCTCACAGATACGCAGTATTTT	CSVVLGQLTDTQYF
18	TRBJ2-1	TRBD2	TRBV5-1	NA	TGCGCCAGCAGCTTTGGCCTAGCGGGAGTCGGGCTCTACAATGAGCAGTTCTTC	CASSFGLAGVGLYNEQFF
14	TRBJ1-1	NA	TRBV29-1	NA	TGCAGCGTCGACTTTCGGCAGGCGGACACTGAAGCTTTCTTT	CSVDFRQADTEAFF
16	TRBJ2-3	TRBD2	TRBV27	NA	TGTGCCAGCAGTTTATACCGGGGGGGAGGCACAGATACGCAGTATTTT	CASSLYRGGGTDTQYF
15	TRBJ1-5	NA	TRBV4-1	NA	TGCGCCAGCAGCCAAGTCGTTACAGCCAATCAGCCCCAGCATTTT	CASSQVVTANQPQHF
14	TRBJ2-1	NA	TRBV30	NA	TGTGCCTGGAGTGCAGCAAACTCCCACAATGAGCAGTTCTTC	CAWSAANSHNEQFF
14	TRBJ1-4	NA	TRBV2	NA	TGTGCCAGCACCCTACAGGGATCTAATGAAAAACTGTTTTTT	CASTLQGSNEKLFF
14	TRBJ2-1	TRBD2	TRBV29-1	NA	TGCAGCGAAAGAAACCTAGCGGGAGGGCCTGAGCAGTTCTTC	CSERNLAGGPEQFF
11	TRBJ2-1	NA	TRBV10-2	few	TGCGCCAGCAGTGAGTCGAATGAGCAGTTCTTC	CASSESNEQFF
16	TRBJ2-3	NA	TRBV12-5	few	TGTGCTAGTGGTCCGGGACTTCGGGATCAGACAGATACGCAGTATTTT	CASGPGLRDQTDTQYF
15	TRBJ2-1	NA	TRBV15	NA	TGTGCCACCAGCAGAGACAGGGTCGGAGGGAATGAGCAGTTCTTC	CATSRDRVGGNEQFF
13	TRBJ1-2	NA	TRBV7-7	NA	TGTGCACTAGGCGGGACGGACGTCTATGGCTACACCTTC	CALGGTDVYGYTF
13	TRBJ1-1	NA	TRBV2	NA	TGTGCCAGCAGTGGACAGGAGAACACTGAAGCTTTCTTT	CASSGQENTEAFF
18	TRBJ2-6	NA	TRBV27	NA	TGTGCCAGCAGGCGTTCGGCAGGGGCGAACTCTGGGGCCAACGTCCTGACTTTC	CASRRSAGANSGANVLTF
14	TRBJ2-7	TRBD2	TRBV7-2	NA	TGTGCCAGCAGCTCAGGACTAGCGGGAGGTGAGCAGTACTTC	CASSSGLAGGEQYF
16	TRBJ1-1	TRBD1	TRBV15	NA	TGTGCCACCAGCACCAACCTACAGGGGCAGAACACTGAAGCTTTCTTT	CATSTNLQGQNTEAFF
15	TRBJ2-1	TRBD2	TRBV2	NA	TGTGCCAGCACTTTTAGCGGGAGGGCCTTCATTGAGCAGTTCTTC	CASTFSGRAFIEQFF
14	TRBJ1-1	NA	TRBV29-1	NA	TGCAGCGTTGAAGCGCGCCAGGAGGGCACTGAAGCTTTCTTT	CSVEARQEGTEAFF
14	TRBJ1-1	NA	TRBV7-9	NA	TGTGCCAGCAGCTTACCGACAGTGAACACTGAAGCTTTCTTT	CASSLPTVNTEAFF
15	TRBJ1-4	NA	TRBV6-5	NA	TGTGCCAGCAGTTACAACGGCGCAACTAATGAAAAACTGTTTTTT	CASSYNGATNEKLFF
13	TRBJ2-4	NA	TRBV2	NA	TGTGCCAGCGGTCTCCCATCGGGAGACATTCAGTACTTC	CASGLPSGDIQYF
14	TRBJ2-7	NA	TRBV7-9	once	TGTGCCAGCAGCTTAGAGGCCAGGTCCTACGAGCAGTACTTC	CASSLEARSYEQYF
14	TRBJ2-1	NA	TRBV7-6	NA	TGTGCCAGCAGCTTCCGGGACCGAGCCCCTGAGCAGTTCTTC	CASSFRDRAPEQFF
16	TRBJ2-5	NA	TRBV5-1	NA	TGCGCCAGCAGCTTGGTTGGGCTAACCCGTCAAGAGACCCAGTACTTC	CASSLVGLTRQETQYF
14	TRBJ1-5	TRBD1	TRBV15	NA	TGTGCCACCAGCGATCGACAGGGACGTCAGCCCCAGCATTTT	CATSDRQGRQPQHF
15	TRBJ1-4	NA	TRBV30	NA	TGTGCCTGGAGCCAAAAGACAGCAACTAATGAAAAACTGTTTTTT	CAWSQKTATNEKLFF
16	TRBJ2-3	NA	TRBV30	few	TGTGCCTGGAGTGTACTACGGGGAAAAGAGTCGAATACGCAGTATTTT	CAWSVLRGKESNTQYF
15	TRBJ1-5	TRBD1	TRBV6-1	NA	TGTGCCAGCAGGGGAAGGGGACAGTTGTACCAGCCCCAGCATTTT	CASRGRGQLYQPQHF
13	TRBJ1-1	NA	TRBV23-1	NA	TGCGCCAGCAGTCCTCATAGCGACACTGAAGCTTTCTTT	CASSPHSDTEAFF
13	TRBJ1-2	NA	TRBV28	NA	TGTGCCAGCAGTGGGTGGACAAGCGATGGCTACACCTTC	CASSGWTSDGYTF
12	TRBJ1-2	NA	TRBV29-1	NA	TGCAGCGTCGACATAAACATTTCCGGCTACACCTTC	CSVDINISGYTF
15	TRBJ2-7	NA	TRBV4-2	NA	TGTGCCAGCAGCTTGGACGGATCCAACCCCTACGAGCAGTACTTC	CASSLDGSNPYEQYF
19	TRBJ2-1	TRBD2	TRBV30	few	TGTGCCTGGAGACTGACTAGCGGGAAGAGGGGGAGCTCCTACAATGAGCAGTTCTTC	CAWRLTSGKRGSSYNEQFF
15	TRBJ1-6	NA	TRBV5-1	few	TGCGCCAGCAGCTTGGCCCCGGGGATTAATTCACCCCTCCACTTT	CASSLAPGINSPLHF
13	TRBJ2-1	NA	TRBV5-1	few	TGCGCCAGCAGCCCCAGTAGTAGCGATGAGCAGTTCTTC	CASSPSSSDEQFF
14	TRBJ1-1	NA	TRBV5-1	few	TGCGCCAGCAGCTTGGGGCCCGTGAACACTGAAGCTTTCTTT	CASSLGPVNTEAFF
15	TRBJ2-6	NA	TRBV19	NA	TGTGCCAGTAGTACGGGACTCCCTGGGGCCAACGTCCTGACTTTC	CASSTGLPGANVLTF
14	TRBJ2-7	NA	TRBV2	once	TGTGCCAGCAGGGTCGACAGTCCCGTCCCCGAGCAGTACTTC	CASRVDSPVPEQYF
16	TRBJ1-5	NA	TRBV2	NA	TGTGCCAGCAGTGAAGCGCTGGGGGGGTCGGCTCAGCCCCAGCATTTT	CASSEALGGSAQPQHF
12	TRBJ1-1	TRBD1	TRBV7-2	NA	TGTGCCAGCAGCCAGGACAGGGTGGGAGCTTTCTTT	CASSQDRVGAFF
14	TRBJ1-2	NA	TRBV4-1	NA	TGCGCCAGCAGCCCTTACAGGGCCCCCTATGGCTACACCTTC	CASSPYRAPYGYTF
13	TRBJ2-7	TRBD1	TRBV6-5	few	TGTGCCAGCAGTAGAGGGGGCCGGTACGAGCAGTACTTC	CASSRGGRYEQYF
12	TRBJ2-5	NA	TRBV4-2	once	TGTGCCAGCAGCGCTTCTCAAGAGACCCAGTACTTC	CASSASQETQYF
14	TRBJ2-5	NA	TRBV10-3	few	TGTGCCATCAGTGAGTCCTTCGGGAAAGAGACCCAGTACTTC	CAISESFGKETQYF
14	TRBJ1-5	NA	TRBV25-1	NA	TGTGCCAGCAGTGACAGCCTTAGCAATCAGCCCCAGCATTTT	CASSDSLSNQPQHF
14	TRBJ2-5	TRBD1	TRBV6-5	NA	TGTGCCAGCAGCCCCCTGACAGGGAGAGAGACCCAGTACTTC	CASSPLTGRETQYF
9	TRBJ1-4	TRBD1	TRBV27	NA	TGTGCCACCCCGCGGGACAGAGTTTTT	CATPRDRVF
13	TRBJ1-2	TRBD1	TRBV27	NA	TGTGCCAGCAGACAACAGGGGTACTATGGCTACACCTTC	CASRQQGYYGYTF
13	TRBJ2-5	NA	TRBV18	few	TGTGCCAGCTCGGGAGCTAGCCAAGAGACCCAGTACTTC	CASSGASQETQYF
14	TRBJ1-2	TRBD1	TRBV27	NA	TGTGCCAGCAGTTTAACTCGACAGGGCTATGGCTACACCTTC	CASSLTRQGYGYTF
13	TRBJ1-6	NA	TRBV14	few	TGTGCCAGCAGCCAAGCACTTAATTCACCCCTCCACTTT	CASSQALNSPLHF
16	TRBJ2-1	TRBD2	TRBV29-1	NA	TGCAGCGTTGAGCTTTCGATCGGGGGGTTGAGGAATGAGCAGTTCTTC	CSVELSIGGLRNEQFF
16	TRBJ2-3	TRBD2	TRBV7-8	NA	TGTGCCAGCAGACCAGAGCGGGGGAGGAGGACAGATACGCAGTATTTT	CASRPERGRRTDTQYF
18	TRBJ2-5	TRBD2	TRBV4-1	few	TGCGCCAGCAGCCAGGTTTTTCCCAGACTAGCGGGCCAAGAGACCCAGTACTTC	CASSQVFPRLAGQETQYF
11	TRBJ2-5	NA	TRBV20-1	NA	TGCAGTGCTGCGGGCGGAGAGACCCAGTACTTC	CSAAGGETQYF